Below, 23 T cell receptor beta chains from the same sample are listed, as sequenced in a study of PD-L1 blockade in urothelial cancer. Time point noted: pretreatment peripheral blood. Libraries were prepared by immunoSEQ multiplex PCR; TCRdb keeps only in-frame clonotypes and omits some of them. The sample lists around 35,000 clones, around 82% occurring once. The sample consisted of PBMCs, taken around atezolizumab (anti-PD-L1) treatment. These receptor sequences come from a man in his fifties or sixties with urothelial cancer.

CDR3 sequence reads: CATSGIRGTGELFF. CDR3 sequence (DNA): TGTGCCACCTCGGGAATTCGAGGCACCGGGGAGCTGTTTTTT. The rearrangement joins TRBV19 to TRBJ2-2; perhaps TRBD2 as D (5 bases). Germline V gene lookup returns CDR1 LNHDA and CDR2 SQIVND (reference sequence). Trimming removed 10 bases at V and 4 bases at J, with 16 bases between. The CDR3 consists of 14 residues.

The chain recombines TRBV5-4 with TRBJ2-5; 9 bases fit TRBD1. J was trimmed by 4 bases and V by 1 base; bases with no gene match: 8. Germline V lookup: CDR1 SGHNT, CDR2 YYREEE (reference sequence). The CDR3 has 16 residues. The chain's CDR3 is CASSLSGSDRGETQYF. The DNA of the CDR3 is TGTGCCAGCAGCTTGAGTGGATCGGACAGGGGAGAGACCCAGTACTTC.

There are a few counts of this clone. This chain uses TRBV19 with TRBJ1-5; D call uncertain. Trimming shortened V by 2 bases and J by 0 bases, and 8 bases separated the two germline ends. The CDR3 length is 15 residues. The germline CDR1 and CDR2 sequences are LNHDA and SQIVND (reference sequence). As DNA, the CDR3 is TGTGCCAGTAGTATAAATTGGCCTAGCAATCAGCCCCAGCATTTT. As protein: CASSINWPSNQPQHF.

The V and J genes are TRBV18 and TRBJ2-3; 7 bases line up with TRBD2. The CDR3 has 15 amino acids. Per the germline V gene, CDR1 is KGHSH and CDR2 is LQKENI. Trimming removed 6 bases from V and 1 base from J; junction bases left unmatched: 7. The CDR3 DNA sequence: TGTGCCAGCTCCCAGAGTACTAGCGGCACAGATACGCAGTATTTT. Amino acids: CASSQSTSGTDTQYF.

The V and J genes are TRBV2 and TRBJ2-5; tentatively, D is TRBD2 (6 bases). This CDR3 is built from 13 residues. Per germline, CDR1 SNHLY and CDR2 FYNNEI. Trimming left V 3 bases short and J 6 bases short, with 11 bases between. The CDR3 protein is CASSDGGGKTQYF. DNA for the CDR3: TGTGCCAGCAGTGACGGGGGTGGCAAGACCCAGTACTTC. The full variable domain, with the rest looked up from reference TRBV2 and TRBJ2-5, is EPEVTQTPSHQVTQMGQEVILRCVPISNHLYFYWYRQILGQKVEFLVSFYNNEISEKSEIFDDQFSVERPDGSNFTLKIRSTKLEDSAMYFCASSDGGGKTQYFGPGTRLLVL.

The chain joins TRBV19 to TRBJ2-7, with TRBD1 identical over 7 bases. CDR1 is LNHDA, CDR2 SQIVND, per germline (reference sequence). Trimming removed 3 bases from V and 2 bases from J; junction bases left unmatched: 1. This CDR3 is built from 13 residues. In nucleotides, the CDR3 is TGTGCCAGTAGTATGAGGGGGCCCTACGAGCAGTACTTC. It codes for CASSMRGPYEQYF.

V usage is TRBV7-9 and J usage is TRBJ2-5; TRBD2 might be the D (5 bases). Per germline, CDR1 SEHNR and CDR2 FQNEAQ (reference sequence). V dropped 3 bases and J dropped 4 bases, with 15 bases sitting between them. This CDR3 is 15 amino acids long. The CDR3 region is CASSFPPSRGETQYF. CDR3 nucleotides: TGTGCCAGCAGCTTTCCTCCCAGTCGGGGAGAGACCCAGTACTTC.

This clone is a singleton in its sample. This chain links TRBV7-2 with TRBJ2-2, with 8 bases identical to TRBD2. There are 15 residues in the CDR3. CDR1 is SGHTA and CDR2 is FQGNSA in the germline V gene. V was clipped by 4 bases and J by 5 bases; unmatched bases: 6. The CDR3 DNA reads as TGTGCCAGCAGCTATAGGACGGGAGGGACCGGGGAGCTGTTTTTT. Translating it yields CASSYRTGGTGELFF.

This clone was observed a few times. The chain is built from TRBV30 and TRBJ1-1; a possible D gene is TRBD1 (6 bases). The germline V gene has CDR1 GTSNPN and CDR2 SVGIG (reference sequence). With 8 bases removed from V and 2 bases from J, the gap between germline ends came to 15 bases. This CDR3 is built from 13 residues. The CDR3 bases are TGTGCCAGGGCCGGACAGTATAACACTGAAGCTTTCTTT. Residues: CARAGQYNTEAFF.

This clone was recorded only once. The limits of the CDR3 on the DNA are not certain, so only TCRdb's listed CDR3 is given. The gene calls are TRBV29-1 and TRBJ2-7; the table's D call, TRBD2, has no DNA check behind it. 11 amino acids form the CDR3, both terminal residues included. Per the germline V gene, CDR1 is SQVTM and CDR2 is ANQGSEA. CDR3 in amino acids: CSVGTGASADF.

The gene calls are TRBV6-5 and TRBJ2-1; a possible D gene is TRBD1 (7 bases). Trimming took off 5 bases at V and 7 bases at J, with 15 bases between the two ends. This CDR3 has 14 residues. Germline V CDR1 and CDR2: MNHEY, SVGAGI. The CDR3 reads CASSQGGARNEQFF. CDR3 sequence (DNA): TGTGCCAGCAGTCAGGGGGGAGCGAGGAATGAGCAGTTCTTC.

The chain carries TRBV27 and TRBJ2-1; D is unclear. Per the germline V gene, CDR1 is MNHEY and CDR2 is SMNVEV (reference sequence). Between the trimmed V and J ends, which lost 5 bases and 4 bases, there was a span of 9 bases. The CDR3 consists of 13 residues. This CDR3 reads CASSLSPYNEQFF. CDR3 sequence (DNA): TGTGCCAGCAGTCTTTCCCCTTACAATGAGCAGTTCTTC.

The sample holds a few counts of this clone. Other DNA sequences within the sample encode an identical CDR3. The chain couples TRBV6-5 to TRBJ2-7; 7 positions match TRBD2. J lost 0 bases, V lost 6 bases, and 2 bases had no gene match. Germline V gene lookup returns CDR1 MNHEY and CDR2 SVGAGI. The CDR3 sequence is 13 residues long. CDR3 coding DNA: TGTGCCAGCAGGCGGGACTACTCCTACGAGCAGTACTTC. This gives the protein CASRRDYSYEQYF.

The chain carries TRBV30 and TRBJ2-6; 9 bases agree with TRBD1. The junction had 2 bases not matched to a gene; V was cut back by 0 bases and J by 2 bases. Germline V gives CDR1 GTSNPN, CDR2 SVGIG (reference sequence). CDR3 length: 16 residues. CDR3 loop: CAWSVQGAAGANVLTF. The CDR3 nucleotides are TGTGCCTGGAGTGTACAGGGGGCAGCTGGGGCCAACGTCCTGACTTTC. The full variable domain, rest sourced from reference TRBV30 and TRBJ2-6, is SQTIHQWPATLVQPVGSPLSLECTVEGTSNPNLYWYRQAAGRGLQLLFYSVGIGQISSEVPQNLSASRPQDRQFILSSKKLLLSDSGFYLCAWSVQGAAGANVLTFGAGSRLTVL.

The chain joins TRBV5-1 to TRBJ1-1, with a possible D match to TRBD1 (5 bases). Germline V gives CDR1 SGHRS, CDR2 YFSETQ. With 4 bases removed from V and 4 bases from J, the gap between germline ends came to 17 bases. The CDR3 is 15 residues long. This CDR3 is CASSLQGREGTEAFF. The CDR3 DNA reads as TGCGCCAGCAGCCTCCAGGGCAGGGAGGGCACTGAAGCTTTCTTT.

The V call is TRBV29-1, the J call TRBJ2-5; D unresolved. The CDR3 has 13 amino acids. Per the germline V gene, CDR1 is SQVTM and CDR2 is ANQGSEA. The V end was cut by 2 bases, the J end by 1 base, with 8 bases between. The CDR3 spells CSVERGFQETQYF. For the CDR3, the DNA is TGCAGCGTTGAACGCGGCTTCCAAGAGACCCAGTACTTC.

The genes are TRBV5-4 and TRBJ2-1; 7 nucleotides line up with TRBD2. The length of the CDR3 is 15 residues. Unmatched junction bases numbered 13, after V lost 4 bases and J lost 9 bases. CDR1 is SGHNT, CDR2 YYREEE, per germline (reference sequence). The CDR3, as DNA: TGTGCCAGCAGCACCGGGACTAATCCTTTCGGTGAGCAGTTCTTC. It specifies CASSTGTNPFGEQFF.

V is TRBV5-1 and J is TRBJ2-1, with 9 nucleotides matching TRBD2. Germline V gene data show CDR1 as SGHRS and CDR2 as YFSETQ. J lost 7 bases, V lost 2 bases, and 4 bases had no gene match. The CDR3 totals 14 residues. CDR3 amino acids: CASSFSGGFNEQFF. CDR3 DNA sequence: TGCGCCAGCAGCTTTAGCGGGGGATTTAATGAGCAGTTCTTC.

The CDR3 nucleotides read TGTGCCAGCAGCTCTAATCGGGAGACTGCGAACACCGGGGAGCTGTTTTTT. Its protein product is CASSSNRETANTGELFF. The V and J genes are TRBV7-3 and TRBJ2-2; possibly TRBD2 for D (6 bases). This CDR3 spans 17 amino acids. V lost 4 bases and J lost 0, with 15 bases in between. Germline CDR1 reads SGHTA; CDR2 reads FQGTGA.

This clone is a singleton in its sample. V usage is TRBV19 and J usage is TRBJ2-2; TRBD1 matches at 9 bases. There are 14 residues in the CDR3. Germline CDR1 reads LNHDA; CDR2 reads SQIVND (reference sequence). With 7 bases clipped from V and 3 bases from J, the junction kept 3 bases outside the gene matches. The DNA of the CDR3 is TGTGCCAGTATAAGACAGGGGGACACCGGGGAGCTGTTTTTT. Translation: CASIRQGDTGELFF.

J is TRBJ1-5 and V is TRBV5-1; tentatively, D is TRBD1 (5 bases). CDR1 and CDR2 from the germline V gene are SGHRS and YFSETQ. Between the trimmed V and J ends, which lost 0 bases and 5 bases, there was a span of 9 bases. The CDR3 is made up of 14 amino acids. The CDR3, as DNA: TGCGCCAGCAGCTTGGGGGGGGGATATCAGCCCCAGCATTTT. Its protein product is CASSLGGGYQPQHF.

This clone has a handful of counts. The gene calls are TRBV2 and TRBJ1-3, with TRBD1 identical over 8 bases. The CDR3 has 13 amino acids. Germline CDR1 SNHLY, CDR2 FYNNEI. V lost 4 bases and J lost 6; bases outside the gene matches: 2. The CDR3 spells CASSATGVNTIYF. The CDR3 DNA follows: TGTGCCAGCAGTGCGACAGGGGTAAACACCATATATTTT. The full variable domain, with the rest looked up from reference TRBV2 and TRBJ1-3, is EPEVTQTPSHQVTQMGQEVILRCVPISNHLYFYWYRQILGQKVEFLVSFYNNEISEKSEIFDDQFSVERPDGSNFTLKIRSTKLEDSAMYFCASSATGVNTIYFGEGSWLTVV.

This sequence joins TRBV7-8 and TRBJ1-2, with 8 nucleotides matching TRBD1. The CDR3 is 14 amino acids. After removal of 5 bases from V and 6 bases from J, the junction contained 8 bases not matched to a gene. Germline lookup yields CDR1 SGHVS and CDR2 FQNEAQ. The chain's CDR3 is CASSVRDRQNGYTF. CDR3 sequence (DNA): TGTGCCAGCAGCGTCCGGGACAGGCAGAATGGCTACACCTTC. Drawing the rest from reference TRBV7-8 and TRBJ1-2, the complete variable domain is GAGVSQSPRYKVAKRGQDVALRCDPISGHVSLFWYQQALGQGPEFLTYFQNEAQLDKSGLPSDRFFAERPEGSVSTLKIQRTQQEDSAVYLCASSVRDRQNGYTFGSGTRLTVV.